This TCR beta chain was sequenced in a study of T cell repertoires in cytomegalovirus infection. For the study at large: Used in the study were CMV epitopes, some recently identified and HLA-C-restricted, others well-studied and HLA-B-restricted. Study results and limitations: The ex vivo response was dominated by HLA-C-restricted CMV-specific TCR beta clonotypes.

TCRdb reprocessed the reads with MiXCR, giving one entry per CDR3 protein. Among some 590,000 distinct CDR3 sequences listed, almost 40% were seen once. The CDR3 loop spans 15 amino acids. In germline, CDR1 is SGHTA, CDR2 FQGNSA. V lost 1 base to trimming and J lost 3 bases, with 11 bases between them. This clonotype turned up a few times. Its antigen is unidentified. This TCR was sampled from a human donor in good health (CMV status not recorded). Some clones in this sample may be carry-over from other donors' samples. This chain connects TRBV7-2 to TRBJ2-3; the D is unclear. This specimen was cultured PBMCs, taken from culture after CMV antigen stimulation. Here the CDR3 reads CASSLVGKRTDTQYF. CDR3 bases: TGTGCCAGCAGCTTAGTGGGAAAGAGAACAGATACGCAGTATTTT.